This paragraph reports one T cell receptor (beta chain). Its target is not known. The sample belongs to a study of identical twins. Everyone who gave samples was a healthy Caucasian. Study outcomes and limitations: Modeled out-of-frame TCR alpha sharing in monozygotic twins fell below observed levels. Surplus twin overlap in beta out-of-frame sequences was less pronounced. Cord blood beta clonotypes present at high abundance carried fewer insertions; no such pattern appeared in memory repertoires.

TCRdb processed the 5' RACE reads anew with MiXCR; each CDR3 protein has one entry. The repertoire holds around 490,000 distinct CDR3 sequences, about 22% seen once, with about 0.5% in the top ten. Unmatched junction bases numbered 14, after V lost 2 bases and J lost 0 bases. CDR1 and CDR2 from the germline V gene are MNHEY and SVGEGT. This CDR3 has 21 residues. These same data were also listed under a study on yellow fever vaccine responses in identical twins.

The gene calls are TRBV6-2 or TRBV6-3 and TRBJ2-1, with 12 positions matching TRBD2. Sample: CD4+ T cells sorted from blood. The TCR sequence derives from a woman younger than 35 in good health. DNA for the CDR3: TGTGCCAGCAGTTACCCCGTTCTAACTAGCGGGGGGCAGAGCTCCTACAATGAGCAGTTCTTC. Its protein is CASSYPVLTSGGQSSYNEQFF.